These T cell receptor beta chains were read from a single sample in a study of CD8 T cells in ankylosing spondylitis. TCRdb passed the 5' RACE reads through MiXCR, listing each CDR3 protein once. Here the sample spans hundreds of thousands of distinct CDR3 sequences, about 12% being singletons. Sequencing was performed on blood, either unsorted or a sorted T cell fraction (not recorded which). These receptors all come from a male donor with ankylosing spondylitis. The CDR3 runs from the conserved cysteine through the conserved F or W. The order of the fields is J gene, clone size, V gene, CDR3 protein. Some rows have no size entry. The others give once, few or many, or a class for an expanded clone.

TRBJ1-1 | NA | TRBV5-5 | CASNTGQVEEAFF
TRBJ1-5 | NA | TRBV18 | CASSPEALMPQHF
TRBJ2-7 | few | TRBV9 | CASSAGRGPYEQYF
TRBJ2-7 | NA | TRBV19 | CASSDGQDFSYEQYF
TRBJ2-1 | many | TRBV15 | CATSRGRGGDEQFF
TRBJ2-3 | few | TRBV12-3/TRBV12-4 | CASSLNSLAGADTQYF
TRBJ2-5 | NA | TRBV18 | CASSSQISGTVQETQYF
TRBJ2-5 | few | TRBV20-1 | CSALKGGNPQETQYF
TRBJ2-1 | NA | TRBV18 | CASSPPGLGVYNEQFF
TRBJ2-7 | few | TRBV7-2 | CASGRRTGSYEQYF
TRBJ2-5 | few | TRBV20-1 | CSARDPRTPQETQYF
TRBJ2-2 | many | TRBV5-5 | CASSLRPANTGELFF
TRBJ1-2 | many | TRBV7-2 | CASSPTVYYGYTF
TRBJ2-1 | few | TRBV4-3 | CASSQELGSNEQFF
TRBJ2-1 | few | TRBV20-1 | CSASWTSGSEFF
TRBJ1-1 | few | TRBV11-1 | CASSSSRVNTEAFF
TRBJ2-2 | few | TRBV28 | CALQQSNTGELFF
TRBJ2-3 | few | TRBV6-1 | CASRAGLFTDTQYF
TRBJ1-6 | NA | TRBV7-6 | CASSSGQRAWADNSPLHF
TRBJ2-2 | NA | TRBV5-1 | CASALVETNTGELFF